Here is one T cell receptor beta chain with its context. The antigen is not known. A sample-barcoded 5' primer and a J-beta primer mix were used in a second PCR of about 6 to 11 cycles. MiXCR, applied by TCRdb to the 5' RACE reads, yields one record per CDR3 protein. Of about 2 million distinct CDR3 sequences listed, around half are singletons. Each of the donors had 9 to 10 milliliters of peripheral blood drawn into EDTA-treated Vacutainer tubes. V was trimmed by 0 bases and J by 1 base, leaving 14 bases between them. The CDR3 has 17 residues. The germline gives CDR1 MNHEY, CDR2 SVGAGI. These data belong to a study of blood T cells in healthy people across ages. Study observations and caveats: Investigators viewed diversity estimates from one million T cells as underestimates, the study reported. Both naive CD4+ cell counts and diversity were greater in long-lived donors than in aged donors.

The TCR comes from a woman aged 40 to 49 in good health. The material sequenced was blood. The V gene is TRBV6-5, the J gene TRBJ2-3; D might be TRBD1 (5 bases). The CDR3 sequence is CASSYSAAWGGTDTQYF. The CDR3 DNA follows: TGTGCCAGCAGTTACTCCGCCGCCTGGGGCGGCACAGATACGCAGTATTTT.